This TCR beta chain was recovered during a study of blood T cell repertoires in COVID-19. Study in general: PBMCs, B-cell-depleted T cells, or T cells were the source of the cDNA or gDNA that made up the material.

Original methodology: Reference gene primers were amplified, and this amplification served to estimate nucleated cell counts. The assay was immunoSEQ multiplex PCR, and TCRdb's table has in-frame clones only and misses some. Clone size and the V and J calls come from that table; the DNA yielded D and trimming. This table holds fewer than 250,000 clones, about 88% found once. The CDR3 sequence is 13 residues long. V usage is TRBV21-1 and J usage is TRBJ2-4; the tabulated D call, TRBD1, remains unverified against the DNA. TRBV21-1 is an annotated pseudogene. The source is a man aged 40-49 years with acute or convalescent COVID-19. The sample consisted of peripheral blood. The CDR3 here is CASSKFAGPFGYF. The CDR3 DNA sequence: TGTGCCAGCAGCAAATTCGCAGGCCCCTTTGGGTACTTC.